This T cell receptor beta chain was identified during a study of T cells after posttransplantation cyclophosphamide. Notes on the study in general: Donor CD8+ memory clones often dominated recipient blood repertoires at later times. TRB clonality was highly associated with recipient CMV seropositivity and reactivation. TRB overlap between skin or GI tissue T cells and blood was limited.

Cells defined as naive were viable CD3+CD4+ or CD3+CD8+ and CCR7+CD45RA+CD45RO-CD95-CD27+CD28+. The related graft donor's blood sample was taken on the day of bone marrow donation. Remarks on this clone: Its antigen remains unknown.

The CDR3 extends over 15 amino acids. Germline V gives CDR1 MDHEN, CDR2 SYDVKM. The V gene lost 5 bases and the J gene lost 4 bases, with 12 bases spanning the gap. TCRdb's table, derived via immunoSEQ multiplex PCR, lists solely in-frame clones and lacks some. Among about 16,000 clones listed, about 93% were seen once. The chain carries TRBV28 and TRBJ2-6; no reliable D call. Sequenced sample: naive CD4+ T cells sorted from blood. This clonotype originated in a woman aged 50 to 60 in good health and a related stem cell transplant donor. For the CDR3, the DNA is TGTGCCAGCAGTACCCCGGGTTCCGGGGCCAACGTCCTGACTTTC. It yields the protein CASSTPGSGANVLTF.